The 18 T cell receptor beta chains below all came from one sample that was sequenced in a study of Ad26.COV2.S vaccination and SARS-CoV-2 variants (dated by TCRdb to about 2021). The intended sense of this specimen's treatment or condition label: around 19 received Ad26.COV2.S at low or high dose, single or two shots; several received placebo; per-sample allocation not given. Repertoires of vaccine and placebo recipients were sequenced from samples taken on day 63 after the first injection. The library came from the immunoSEQ multiplex PCR assay. Imported from immuneACCESS, the table was reduced by TCRdb to in-frame sequences with V and J called. These copies leave out some clones; in studies compared against another copy, an unresolved V gene accounts for under half, and the cause of the remainder is not known. Recorded for this sample are 400,000 to 500,000 clones; 88% of them occurred a single time. Less than 4.5% of the sample is held by the ten biggest clonotypes.

The sequenced sample was peripheral blood, obtained in a trial of Ad26.COV2.S vaccine versus placebo. Receptors were obtained from a person between 18 and 59 years old who received the Ad26.COV2.S COVID-19 vaccine or a placebo.

The chain combines TRBV5-6 with TRBJ2-7, with D perhaps matching TRBD1 (5 bases). Per germline, CDR1 SGHDT and CDR2 YYEEEE. This CDR3 comprises 13 residues. The V gene lost 2 bases and the J gene lost 5 bases, with 11 bases spanning the gap. The CDR3 sequence is CASSFKGVDEQYF. CDR3 sequence (DNA): TGTGCCAGCAGCTTTAAAGGGGTTGACGAGCAGTACTTC.

V usage is TRBV5-1 and J usage is TRBJ1-1, with a weak D call TRBD1 (5 bases). Trimming left V 0 bases short and J 6 bases short, with 15 bases between. Germline assignment: CDR1 SGHRS and CDR2 YFSETQ. The CDR3 loop spans 15 amino acids. As DNA, the CDR3 is TGCGCCAGCAGCTTGGGAGTACAGGACATTTCTGAAGCTTTCTTT. It translates to CASSLGVQDISEAFF.

V usage is TRBV30 and J usage is TRBJ2-3, with 9 bases that match TRBD1. Looked up from germline, CDR1 is GTSNPN and CDR2 is SVGIG (reference sequence). With 5 bases clipped from V and 3 bases from J, the junction kept 0 bases outside the gene matches. There are 12 residues in the CDR3. The CDR3 reads CAWGTGTDTQYF. The CDR3 nucleotides are TGTGCCTGGGGGACAGGGACAGATACGCAGTATTTT. Looking up the rest from reference TRBV30 and TRBJ2-3 gives the full variable domain: SQTIHQWPATLVQPVGSPLSLECTVEGTSNPNLYWYRQAAGRGLQLLFYSVGIGQISSEVPQNLSASRPQDRQFILSSKKLLLSDSGFYLCAWGTGTDTQYFGPGTRLTVL.

This chain links TRBV7-2 with TRBJ2-6, with D unclear. The germline V gene encodes CDR1 SGHTA and CDR2 FQGNSA. The V end was cut by 6 bases, the J end by 0 bases, with 9 bases between. The CDR3 runs to 15 residues. The CDR3 spells CASRTPSSGANVLTF. CDR3 coding DNA: TGTGCCAGCAGGACTCCAAGCTCTGGGGCCAACGTCCTGACTTTC.

The chain has TRBV18 and TRBJ2-6; possibly TRBD1 for D (6 bases). Germline V lookup: CDR1 KGHSH, CDR2 LQKENI. V was trimmed by 6 bases and J by 3 bases, leaving 12 bases between them. The CDR3 runs 15 residues. CDR3 in amino acids: CASSTQGFGANVLTF. The CDR3 nucleotides read TGTGCCAGCTCCACACAGGGATTTGGGGCCAACGTCCTGACTTTC.

The V call is TRBV2, the J call TRBJ1-2; D is perhaps TRBD1 (6 bases). Per the germline V gene, CDR1 is SNHLY and CDR2 is FYNNEI. V lost 8 bases, J lost 2 bases, and 9 bases lay in between. The CDR3 is made up of 12 amino acids. CDR3 bases: TGTGCCAGCGGGGGGCGCAACTATGGCTACACCTTC. Translation: CASGGRNYGYTF. Filled out from reference TRBV2 and TRBJ1-2, the complete variable domain reads EPEVTQTPSHQVTQMGQEVILRCVPISNHLYFYWYRQILGQKVEFLVSFYNNEISEKSEIFDDQFSVERPDGSNFTLKIRSTKLEDSAMYFCASGGRNYGYTFGSGTRLTVV.

This clone was recorded many times. This chain connects TRBV6-5 to TRBJ2-2; D assignment may be TRBD1 or TRBD2 (5 bases each). Germline CDR1 reads MNHEY; CDR2 reads SVGAGI. The CDR3 has 15 amino acids. V was clipped by 0 bases and J by 4 bases, with 9 bases between them. The CDR3 nucleotides are TGTGCCAGCAGTTACTCACGGGGCCGCACCGGGGAGCTGTTTTTT. This sequence encodes CASSYSRGRTGELFF.

CDR3 protein: CASSQTGNSGNTIYF. As DNA, the CDR3 is TGCGCCAGCAGCCAAACAGGGAACTCTGGAAACACCATATATTTT. The V call is TRBV4-3, the J call TRBJ1-3; possible D gene TRBD1, 6 bases. Germline V gene lookup returns CDR1 LGHNA and CDR2 YSLEER. This CDR3 has 15 residues. The V end was cut by 2 bases, the J end by 0 bases, with 8 bases between.

This clone came up a few times. J is TRBJ2-7 and V is TRBV5-4; 14 bases align to TRBD2. There are 15 residues in the CDR3. CDR1 and CDR2 (germline): SGHNT, YYREEE (reference sequence). V shed 3 bases, J shed 4 bases, and the junction held 3 bases outside the gene matches. This CDR3 reads CASSSGLAGVYEQYF. The CDR3 DNA is TGTGCCAGCAGCTCGGGACTAGCGGGGGTATACGAGCAGTACTTC.

The sample holds a few counts of this clone. This sequence joins TRBV6-5 and TRBJ2-1; 9 bases align to TRBD1. V lost 6 bases and J lost 15; bases outside the gene matches: 18. CDR3 length: 15 residues. Germline assignment: CDR1 MNHEY and CDR2 SVGAGI. CDR3 sequence (DNA): TGTGCCAGCAGGCCGGGACAGGGTCAAATTTGGGAGGGGTTCTTC. Its protein is CASRPGQGQIWEGFF.

CDR3 amino acids: CASSLGGRDEQFF. The DNA of the CDR3 is TGTGCCAGCAGCTTAGGGGGTCGGGATGAGCAGTTCTTC. The J gene is TRBJ2-1, the V gene TRBV7-3; D assignment may be TRBD1 or TRBD2 (5 bases each). The germline CDR1 and CDR2 sequences are SGHTA and FQGTGA. This CDR3 spans 13 amino acids. Trimming pared 2 bases from V and 8 bases from J, leaving 10 bases between.

J is TRBJ1-4 and V is TRBV7-2, with 7 nucleotides matching TRBD1. Germline assignment: CDR1 SGHTA and CDR2 FQGNSA. CDR3 length: 15 amino acids. The V and J ends lost 4 bases and 7 bases, in that order; junction bases with no gene match: 9. For the CDR3, the DNA is TGTGCCAGCAGCTCACCGCAGGGGGGCCGTGAAAAACTGTTTTTT. It is translated as CASSSPQGGREKLFF. The full variable domain, with the rest looked up from reference TRBV7-2 and TRBJ1-4, is GAGVSQSPSNKVTEKGKDVELRCDPISGHTALYWYRQSLGQGLEFLIYFQGNSAPDKSGLPSDRFSAERTGGSVSTLTIQRTQQEDSAVYLCASSSPQGGREKLFFGSGTQLSVL.

This clone was counted a single time. The genes are TRBV7-2 and TRBJ2-4; D is unresolved. V shed 5 bases and J shed 0 bases, with 17 bases lying between them. This CDR3 is built from 17 residues. Germline V gene lookup returns CDR1 SGHTA and CDR2 FQGNSA. The CDR3 sequence is CASSQSFGILAKNIQYF. The CDR3 region has the DNA TGTGCCAGCAGCCAAAGTTTCGGTATACTAGCCAAAAACATTCAGTACTTC. The whole variable domain, remainder taken from reference TRBV7-2 and TRBJ2-4, is GAGVSQSPSNKVTEKGKDVELRCDPISGHTALYWYRQSLGQGLEFLIYFQGNSAPDKSGLPSDRFSAERTGGSVSTLTIQRTQQEDSAVYLCASSQSFGILAKNIQYFGAGTRLSVL.

This rearrangement joins TRBV7-3 to TRBJ2-1; 8 bases agree with TRBD2. Germline trimming cut 3 bases from V and 9 bases from J; bases unmatched to any gene: 13. The CDR3 totals 16 residues. Germline-derived CDR1 and CDR2 are SGHTA and FQGTGA. CDR3 sequence (DNA): TGTGCCAGCAGCTTGGATAGCGGGGCTCGGGAGGGTGAGCAGTTCTTC. This codes for CASSLDSGAREGEQFF.

This clone is a singleton in its sample. This chain joins TRBV28 and TRBJ1-4; D gene uncertain. The CDR3 extends over 14 amino acids. Between the trimmed V and J ends, which lost 8 bases and 0 bases, there was a span of 10 bases. The germline V gene has CDR1 MDHEN and CDR2 SYDVKM. The CDR3 region is CASRRMATNEKLFF. Written as DNA, the CDR3 is TGTGCCAGCCGCAGGATGGCAACTAATGAAAAACTGTTTTTT.

A few counts support this clone. The genes are TRBV27 and TRBJ1-1; D is undetermined. Deletions cut 5 bases from V and 4 bases from J, with 11 bases between. This CDR3 has 13 amino acids. Germline values: CDR1 MNHEY, CDR2 SMNVEV (reference sequence). In DNA, the CDR3 is TGTGCCAGCAGTACGGGGTGGAGCACTGAAGCTTTCTTT. Encoded protein: CASSTGWSTEAFF.

This clone appeared a single time. The chain couples TRBV28 to TRBJ2-4; 10 bases line up with TRBD1. Germline trimming cut 5 bases from V and 0 bases from J; bases unmatched to any gene: 4. Germline loops: CDR1 MDHEN, CDR2 SYDVKM. CDR3 size: 16 residues. This chain's CDR3 is CASSRTGGLAKNIQYF. CDR3 nucleotides: TGTGCCAGCAGTCGGACAGGGGGATTAGCCAAAAACATTCAGTACTTC.

The CDR3 DNA reads as TGTGCCAGCAGCCAAGAGCCAGGGGCTGACTACGAGCAGTACTTC. It yields the protein CASSQEPGADYEQYF. V usage is TRBV14 and J usage is TRBJ2-7; D is perhaps TRBD1 (6 bases). The CDR3 is 15 residues long. Germline values: CDR1 SGHDN, CDR2 FVKESK. V shed 0 bases and J shed 3 bases, with 12 bases lying between them.